The 27 T cell receptor beta chains below were found in one sample sequenced in a study of T cell changes during pregnancy in multiple sclerosis (dated 2019 in TCRdb). Libraries were constructed by the immunoSEQ multiplex PCR assay. TCRdb limited this immuneACCESS table to in-frame rearrangements with V and J called. A share of clones is missing; checked studies link under half to unresolved V genes, and the rest is unexplained. This sample comprises 78,000 or so clones, about 90% of them detected only once. The ten largest account for 0.43% of the sample. Material: CD4+ T cells from peripheral blood mononuclear cells, obtained before pregnancy. The receptors were gathered from a female donor with multiple sclerosis, enrolled in a pregnancy study.

The chain carries TRBV11-2 and TRBJ2-7, with a possible D match to TRBD2 (6 bases). Between the trimmed V and J ends, which lost 5 bases and 3 bases, there was a span of 8 bases. Germline CDR1 and CDR2: SGHAT and FQNNGV. This CDR3 region has 12 residues. Here the CDR3 DNA reads TGTGCCAGCAGCCGAGCGGGCTACGAGCAGTACTTC. The encoded protein is CASSRAGYEQYF.

The chain is built from TRBV27 and TRBJ2-7; D uncertain. The CDR3 is 14 residues long. Trimming pared 5 bases from V and 2 bases from J, leaving 13 bases between. Per germline, CDR1 MNHEY and CDR2 SMNVEV (reference sequence). The CDR3 nucleotides are TGTGCCAGCAGTACAATCCGAGACACCTACGAGCAGTACTTC. The encoded protein is CASSTIRDTYEQYF.

The CDR3 nucleotides read TGTGCCATCAGTGAGTCGATAGACAGGGGGAATGAGCAGTTCTTC. It codes for CAISESIDRGNEQFF. The rearrangement uses TRBV10-3 and TRBJ2-1, with TRBD1 identical over 9 bases. CDR1 ENHRY and CDR2 SYGVKD come from the germline V gene. V was pared by 0 bases and J by 7 bases, with 4 bases of the junction left unmatched. This CDR3 region has 15 residues.

The J gene is TRBJ1-2, the V gene TRBV27; D uncertain. V lost 6 bases to trimming and J lost 8 bases, with 22 bases between them. CDR1 MNHEY and CDR2 SMNVEV come from the germline V gene (reference sequence). CDR3 size: 15 residues. CDR3 nucleotides: TGTGCCAGCAGGGAGTGGACTGGGTCAGACCACGGCTACACCTTC. It is translated as CASREWTGSDHGYTF.

This rearrangement joins TRBV11-2 to TRBJ2-3; 11 positions agree with TRBD2. The germline CDR1 and CDR2 sequences are SGHAT and FQNNGV. The CDR3 sequence is 16 residues long. The junction had 5 bases not matched to a gene; V was cut back by 1 base and J by 5 bases. The CDR3 loop reads CASSLGVSGGEDTQYF. CDR3 in DNA: TGTGCCAGCAGCTTAGGGGTTAGCGGGGGGGAAGATACGCAGTATTTT.

Only one count was recorded for this clone. The chain recombines TRBV28 with TRBJ1-1; TRBD1 matches at 7 bases. The CDR3 has 14 amino acids. Germline CDR1 and CDR2: MDHEN and SYDVKM. V was clipped by 7 bases and J by 2 bases; unmatched bases: 7. The CDR3 coding sequence is TGTGCCAGCATGGACAGGTCCCCTAACACTGAAGCTTTCTTT. Translation: CASMDRSPNTEAFF.

The chain employs TRBV6-6 and TRBJ1-1; 7 bases match TRBD1. This CDR3 comprises 14 residues. V lost 8 bases, J lost 5 bases, and 11 bases stayed unmatched. In germline, CDR1 is MNHNY, CDR2 SVGAGI (reference sequence). The CDR3 DNA reads TGTGCCAGCTCATTGAGAGGGGGCTGGACTGAAGCTTTCTTT. Amino acids: CASSLRGGWTEAFF.

This clone was counted a few times. The chain uses TRBV20-1 and TRBJ1-1, with no clear D. The germline V and J ends were trimmed by 0 bases and 7 bases, with 6 bases remaining between them. This CDR3 spans 11 amino acids. Per germline, CDR1 DFQATT and CDR2 SNEGSKA (reference sequence). The CDR3 is CSARDGIEAFF. CDR3 sequence (DNA): TGCAGTGCTAGAGACGGTATTGAAGCTTTCTTT.

The count of this clone is one. This rearrangement joins TRBV5-4 to TRBJ2-5; TRBD2 aligns across 14 bases. The CDR3 extends over 19 amino acids. Germline CDR1 and CDR2: SGHNT and YYREEE (reference sequence). Trimming removed 3 bases from V and 5 bases from J; junction bases left unmatched: 15. CDR3 sequence: CASSSRRPATSGGEETQYF. DNA for the CDR3: TGTGCCAGCAGCTCGCGCCGTCCGGCGACTAGCGGGGGGGAGGAGACCCAGTACTTC.

The rearrangement links TRBV27 to TRBJ2-3, with 8 bases aligning to TRBD2. Trimming took 3 bases from V and 0 from J; bases not matched to a gene: 8. CDR3 length: 17 amino acids. Per the germline V gene, CDR1 is MNHEY and CDR2 is SMNVEV (reference sequence). Written as DNA, the CDR3 is TGTGCCAGCAGTTTTTGGGCTAGCGGGCCTAGCACAGATACGCAGTATTTT. It encodes CASSFWASGPSTDTQYF.

The V and J genes are TRBV18 and TRBJ2-4; 12 positions agree with TRBD2. Germline V CDR1 and CDR2: KGHSH, LQKENI. After removal of 3 bases from V and 7 bases from J, the junction contained 10 bases not matched to a gene. The CDR3 is 17 amino acids. CDR3 amino acids: CASSPPRLAGANNIQYF. DNA of the CDR3: TGTGCCAGCTCACCCCCGAGACTAGCGGGAGCTAACAACATTCAGTACTTC.

The CDR3, as DNA: TGCGCCAGCAGTCATCTGACAGGGGTAGGTTCACCCCTCCACTTT. It specifies CASSHLTGVGSPLHF. This chain uses TRBV23-1 with TRBJ1-6; TRBD1 aligns across 8 bases. TRBV23-1 is annotated as an ORF whose role is uncertain. V shed 3 bases, J shed 9 bases, and the junction held 7 bases outside the gene matches. This CDR3 is 15 amino acids long.

The chain carries TRBV5-3 and TRBJ1-1; 7 bases agree with TRBD1. TRBV5-3 is classed as an ORF, of uncertain function. V shed 1 base and J 1 base; nucleotides not matched to a gene: 13. The CDR3 extends over 18 amino acids. CDR3 loop: CARSLKLSRDRANTEAFF. CDR3 nucleotide sequence: TGTGCCAGAAGCTTGAAGTTGTCCCGCGACAGGGCGAACACTGAAGCTTTCTTT.

The chain employs TRBV29-1 and TRBJ1-2; tentative D call: TRBD1 (6 bases). The germline CDR1 and CDR2 sequences are SQVTM and ANQGSEA. V lost 7 bases to trimming and J lost 0 bases, with 15 bases between them. CDR3 length equals 14 residues. CDR3 in DNA: TGCAGCGCCTTAGGACAGCTAGCTAACTATGGCTACACCTTC. This codes for CSALGQLANYGYTF.

The chain recombines TRBV11-2 with TRBJ1-4; tentatively, D is TRBD1 (5 bases). Germline V gene lookup returns CDR1 SGHAT and CDR2 FQNNGV. The CDR3 loop spans 17 amino acids. V shed 5 bases and J shed 6 bases, with 22 bases lying between them. CDR3 in DNA: TGTGCCAGCAGCCTATACGGGGGGGGGATAGGGGATGAAAAACTGTTTTTT. Its protein product is CASSLYGGGIGDEKLFF. The full variable domain, with the rest looked up from reference TRBV11-2 and TRBJ1-4, is EAGVAQSPRYKIIEKRQSVAFWCNPISGHATLYWYQQILGQGPKLLIQFQNNGVVDDSQLPKDRFSAERLKGVDSTLKIQPAKLEDSAVYLCASSLYGGGIGDEKLFFGSGTQLSVL.

J is TRBJ2-5 and V is TRBV5-1, with D maybe TRBD1 (6 bases). The CDR3 contains 14 residues. The germline V gene encodes CDR1 SGHRS and CDR2 YFSETQ. V was trimmed by 0 bases and J by 4 bases, leaving 10 bases between them. The CDR3 DNA reads as TGCGCCAGCAGCTTGGAGGTAGGGGGAGAGACCCAGTACTTC. Protein product: CASSLEVGGETQYF.

The V call is TRBV7-3, the J call TRBJ2-1, with a tentative D call TRBD2 (6 bases). Germline CDR1 and CDR2: SGHTA and FQGTGA. The germline V and J ends were trimmed by 4 bases and 6 bases, with 13 bases remaining between them. The CDR3 has 14 residues. This CDR3 reads CASSSQEGPNEQFF. The CDR3 nucleotides read TGTGCCAGCAGCTCTCAGGAGGGCCCCAATGAGCAGTTCTTC. Full variable domain (remainder filled in from reference TRBV7-3 and TRBJ2-1): GAGVSQTPSNKVTEKGKYVELRCDPISGHTALYWYRQSLGQGPEFLIYFQGTGAADDSGLPNDRFFAVRPEGSVSTLKIQRTERGDSAVYLCASSSQEGPNEQFFGPGTRLTVL.

The chain recombines TRBV27 with TRBJ1-4; 7 nucleotides agree with TRBD1. V was clipped by 5 bases and J by 3 bases; unmatched bases: 6. Germline loops: CDR1 MNHEY, CDR2 SMNVEV (reference sequence). The CDR3 runs 15 residues. CDR3 loop: CASSTQGWANEKLFF. In DNA, the CDR3 is TGTGCCAGCAGTACACAGGGGTGGGCTAATGAAAAACTGTTTTTT. Full variable domain (remainder filled in from reference TRBV27 and TRBJ1-4): EAQVTQNPRYLITVTGKKLTVTCSQNMNHEYMSWYRQDPGLGLRQIYYSMNVEVTDKGDVPEGYKVSRKEKRNFPLILESPSPNQTSLYFCASSTQGWANEKLFFGSGTQLSVL.

The chain couples TRBV2 to TRBJ2-6; 7 bases match TRBD1. Germline V lookup: CDR1 SNHLY, CDR2 FYNNEI. The J segment lost 0 bases and the V segment lost 10 bases, leaving 15 bases of the junction unmatched. This CDR3 comprises 18 residues. The CDR3 spells CATRRGSTPYSGANVLTF. The CDR3 DNA reads as TGTGCCACCCGCAGGGGGTCAACCCCGTACTCTGGGGCCAACGTCCTGACTTTC.

The chain employs TRBV5-6 and TRBJ2-2, with D tentatively TRBD1 (6 bases). Germline V gene sequence: CDR1 SGHDT, CDR2 YYEEEE. V dropped 1 base and J dropped 2 bases, with 15 bases sitting between them. There are 17 residues in the CDR3. The CDR3 sequence is CASSLPRGITNTGELFF. The CDR3 region has the DNA TGTGCCAGCAGCTTGCCTAGGGGGATTACCAACACCGGGGAGCTGTTTTTT. Filled out from reference TRBV5-6 and TRBJ2-2, the complete variable domain reads DAGVTQSPTHLIKTRGQQVTLRCSPKSGHDTVSWYQQALGQGPQFIFQYYEEEERQRGNFPDRFSGHQFPNYSSELNVNALLLGDSALYLCASSLPRGITNTGELFFGEGSRLTVL.

This chain joins TRBV7-2 and TRBJ2-7; TRBD2 matches 7 bases. Germline V lookup: CDR1 SGHTA, CDR2 FQGNSA. The trim removed 1 base at V and 4 bases at J, leaving 7 bases unmatched. The CDR3 spans 15 residues. CDR3 residues: CASSLVGGLRYEQYF. CDR3 DNA sequence: TGTGCCAGCAGCTTAGTCGGGGGGTTGCGGTACGAGCAGTACTTC. The complete variable domain, with remaining parts taken from reference TRBV7-2 and TRBJ2-7, reads GAGVSQSPSNKVTEKGKDVELRCDPISGHTALYWYRQSLGQGLEFLIYFQGNSAPDKSGLPSDRFSAERTGGSVSTLTIQRTQQEDSAVYLCASSLVGGLRYEQYFGPGTRLTVT.

This chain uses TRBV5-4 with TRBJ1-2, with D possibly TRBD1 on 6 matching bases. Trimming removed 0 bases from V and 8 bases from J, with 8 bases in between. The CDR3 length is 12 residues. The germline V gene has CDR1 SGHNT and CDR2 YYREEE (reference sequence). In nucleotides, the CDR3 is TGTGCCAGCAGCTTGGTTCAGGGGGGCTACACCTTC. Translation: CASSLVQGGYTF.

V is TRBV18 and J is TRBJ1-5; D is uncertain. Looked up from germline, CDR1 is KGHSH and CDR2 is LQKENI. The CDR3 is 13 residues long. V lost 1 base, J lost 6 bases, and 7 bases lay in between. This chain's CDR3 is CASSPLEGQPQHF. In DNA form, the CDR3 reads TGTGCCAGCTCACCACTCGAGGGTCAGCCCCAGCATTTT. The full variable domain, completed using reference TRBV18 and TRBJ1-5, is NAGVMQNPRHLVRRRGQEARLRCSPMKGHSHVYWYRQLPEEGLKFMVYLQKENIIDESGMPKERFSAEFPKEGPSILRIQQVVRGDSAAYFCASSPLEGQPQHFGDGTRLSIL.

The V call is TRBV7-8, the J call TRBJ2-1; 13 bases agree with TRBD2. The CDR3 runs to 16 residues. The V segment lost 5 bases and the J segment 8 bases; nucleotides outside the gene matches: 9. Per germline, CDR1 SGHVS and CDR2 FQNEAQ. CDR3 nucleotides: TGTGCCAGCAGCCCCCGGACTAGCGGGAGTCAGTATGAGCAGTTCTTC. Protein sequence: CASSPRTSGSQYEQFF.

Here the CDR3 reads CASGVAGDGNEQFF. DNA of the CDR3: TGTGCCAGTGGCGTAGCGGGAGACGGTAATGAGCAGTTCTTC. The chain has TRBV28 and TRBJ2-1, with TRBD2 matching over 9 bases. Germline trimming cut 9 bases from V and 7 bases from J; bases unmatched to any gene: 10. The length of the CDR3 is 14 residues. Germline assignment: CDR1 MDHEN and CDR2 SYDVKM.

This rearrangement joins TRBV7-2 to TRBJ2-7; a possible D gene is TRBD2 (5 bases). Germline values: CDR1 SGHTA, CDR2 FQGNSA. The CDR3 contains 16 residues. Trimming removed 3 bases at V and 0 bases at J, with 15 bases between. This chain's CDR3 is CASSFSSGGSSYEQYF. CDR3 nucleotides: TGTGCCAGCAGCTTCAGCAGCGGAGGAAGCTCCTACGAGCAGTACTTC.

The rearrangement links TRBV16 to TRBJ1-2, with D uncertain. Germline assignment: CDR1 KGHSY and CDR2 FQNENV. V was pared by 0 bases and J by 1 base, with 3 bases between. The CDR3 loop spans 13 amino acids. CDR3 protein: CASSQSYNYGYTF. The DNA for the CDR3 is TGTGCCAGCAGCCAATCTTATAACTATGGCTACACCTTC.